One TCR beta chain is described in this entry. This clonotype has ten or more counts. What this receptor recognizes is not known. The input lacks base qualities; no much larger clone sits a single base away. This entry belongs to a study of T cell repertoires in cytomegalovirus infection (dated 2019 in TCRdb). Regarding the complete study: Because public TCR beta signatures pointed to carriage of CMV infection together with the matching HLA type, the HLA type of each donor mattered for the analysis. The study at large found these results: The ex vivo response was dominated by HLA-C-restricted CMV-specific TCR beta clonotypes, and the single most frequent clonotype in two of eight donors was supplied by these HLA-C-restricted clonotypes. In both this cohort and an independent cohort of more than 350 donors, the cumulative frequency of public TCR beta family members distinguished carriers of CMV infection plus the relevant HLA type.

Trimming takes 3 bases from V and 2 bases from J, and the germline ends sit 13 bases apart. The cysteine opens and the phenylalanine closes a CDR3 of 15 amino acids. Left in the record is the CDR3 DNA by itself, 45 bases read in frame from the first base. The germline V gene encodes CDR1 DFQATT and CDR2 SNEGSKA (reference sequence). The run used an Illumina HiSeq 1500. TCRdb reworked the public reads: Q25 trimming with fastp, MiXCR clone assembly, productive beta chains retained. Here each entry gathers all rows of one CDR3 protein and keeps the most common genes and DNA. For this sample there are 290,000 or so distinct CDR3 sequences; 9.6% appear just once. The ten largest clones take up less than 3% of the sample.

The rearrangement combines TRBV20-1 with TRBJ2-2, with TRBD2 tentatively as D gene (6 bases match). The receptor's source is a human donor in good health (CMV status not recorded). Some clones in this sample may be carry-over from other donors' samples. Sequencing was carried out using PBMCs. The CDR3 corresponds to CSARTRDFNTGELFF. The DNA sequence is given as TGCAGTGCTAGGACCCGGGACTTTAACACCGGGGAGCTGTTTTTT.